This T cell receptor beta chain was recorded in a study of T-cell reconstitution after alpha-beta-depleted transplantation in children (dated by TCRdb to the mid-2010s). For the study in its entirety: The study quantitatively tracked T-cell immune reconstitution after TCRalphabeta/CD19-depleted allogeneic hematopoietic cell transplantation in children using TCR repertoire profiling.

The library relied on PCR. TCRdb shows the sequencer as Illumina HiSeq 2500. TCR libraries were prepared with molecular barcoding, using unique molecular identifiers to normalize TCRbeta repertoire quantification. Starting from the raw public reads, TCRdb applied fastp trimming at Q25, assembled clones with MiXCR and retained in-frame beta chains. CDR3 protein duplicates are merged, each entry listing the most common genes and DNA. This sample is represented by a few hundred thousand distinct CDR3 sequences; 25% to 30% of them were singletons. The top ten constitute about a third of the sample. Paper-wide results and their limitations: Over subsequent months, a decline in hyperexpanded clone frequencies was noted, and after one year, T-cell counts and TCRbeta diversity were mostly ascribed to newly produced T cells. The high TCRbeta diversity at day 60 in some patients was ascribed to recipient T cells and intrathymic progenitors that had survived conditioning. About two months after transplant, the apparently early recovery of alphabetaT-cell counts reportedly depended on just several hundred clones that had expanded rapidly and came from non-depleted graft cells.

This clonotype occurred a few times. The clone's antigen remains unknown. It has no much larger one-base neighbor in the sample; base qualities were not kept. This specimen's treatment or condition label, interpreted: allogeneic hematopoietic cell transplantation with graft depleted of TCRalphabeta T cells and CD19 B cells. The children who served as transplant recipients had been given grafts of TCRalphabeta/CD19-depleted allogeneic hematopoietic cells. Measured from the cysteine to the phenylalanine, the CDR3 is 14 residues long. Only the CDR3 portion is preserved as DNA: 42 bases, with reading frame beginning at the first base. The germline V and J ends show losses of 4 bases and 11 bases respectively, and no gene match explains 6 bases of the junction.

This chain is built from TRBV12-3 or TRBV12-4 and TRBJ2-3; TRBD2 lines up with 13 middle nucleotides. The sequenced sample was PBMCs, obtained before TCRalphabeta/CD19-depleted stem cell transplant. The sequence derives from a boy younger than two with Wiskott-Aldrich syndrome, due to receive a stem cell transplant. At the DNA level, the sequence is TGTGCCAGCAGTTCCCGGACTAGCGGGAGCGGGCAGTATTTT. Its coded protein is CASSSRTSGSGQYF.